This entry is about one T cell receptor beta chain. As yet, its antigen is unknown. The data derive from a study of T-cell memory formation after mild COVID-19. Study-wide points: The study found balanced CD4/CD8 in clones contracting day 15 to 85 and a CD4+ lean in later expanders. Cross-reactive memory apparently joined, as some responding clones appeared in pre-infection memory.

Trimming took off 5 bases at V and 1 base at J, with 11 bases between the two ends. Germline V gene lookup returns CDR1 DFQATT and CDR2 SNEGSKA (reference sequence). This CDR3 has 13 amino acids. Using constant-segment primers, 5'RACE produced TCR alpha and TCR beta cDNA libraries carrying sample barcodes and UMIs. Each CDR3 protein is one row after TCRdb ran MiXCR on the 5' RACE reads. Of 160,000 or so distinct CDR3 sequences listed, roughly 31% were seen once; the top ten hold approximately 12%. Sequencing was performed on PBMCs or a T cell subset sorted from them (not recorded which). This TCR came from an adult woman who had mild COVID-19 (a few samples of this study predate the infection). Cell type and time point are not known. The rearrangement uses TRBV20-1 and TRBJ1-1; D might be TRBD1 (6 bases). The CDR3 region has the DNA TGCAGTGCTCCCGACAGGAAGAACACTGAAGCTTTCTTT. It yields the protein CSAPDRKNTEAFF.